This TCR beta chain was obtained from a study of glioma-infiltrating T cells. Deletions cut 6 bases from V and 6 bases from J, with 12 bases between. The germline CDR1 and CDR2 sequences are MNHEY and SVGEGT. The CDR3 contains 13 residues. On this clonotype: Lacking the conserved final phenylalanine or tryptophan, this CDR3 likely reflects a read error.

TCR alpha and beta CDR3 regions were amplified from RNA using iRepertoire nested multiplex PCR. One-step reverse transcription and amplification started from about 100-400 ng of tissue mRNA or PBMC total RNA. TCRdb analysed the multiplex PCR reads with MiXCR anew, one entry per CDR3 protein. The table records over 130,000 distinct CDR3 sequences, roughly two fifths of them present only once. The clonotype originates from a human donor with low-grade glioma or glioblastoma, undergoing nonglioma brain surgery, or in good health (not recorded which). The chain couples TRBV6-2 or TRBV6-3 to TRBJ1-5; D gene ambiguous. Sequencing input: glioma tissue, nonneoplastic brain tissue, or PBMCs (not recorded which). The CDR3 loop is CASSSLKSQPQHL. For the CDR3, the DNA is TGTGCCAGCAGCTCTCTTAAGAGTCAGCCCCAGCATCTT.